This is a list of T cell receptor beta chains from one sample in a study of T cells in Graves' hyperthyroidism and ophthalmopathy. TCRdb reprocessed the multiplex PCR reads with MiXCR, giving one entry per CDR3 protein. This table holds a few hundred thousand distinct CDR3 sequences, roughly 18% found once. Sequencing input: blood. The receptor set was obtained from a man aged 50 to 60 with Graves' ophthalmopathy. CDR3s include the opening cysteine and the closing phenylalanine or tryptophan. Fields, in order: clone size, V gene, J gene, D gene, CDR3 DNA, CDR3 protein. D genes are given only for firm matches. Not all rows give a size; the values are once, few, many and, for expanded clones, a class.

clone size: once
V gene: TRBV28
J gene: TRBJ1-1
D gene: NA
CDR3 DNA: TGTGCCAGCAGTTTGATGGGGGGCGGCGCGAACACTGAAGCTTTCTTT
CDR3 protein: CASSLMGGGANTEAFF

clone size: NA
V gene: TRBV4-2
J gene: TRBJ1-6
D gene: NA
CDR3 DNA: TGTGCCAGCAGCCAAGACGTGGTCCGGAATTCACCCCTCCACTTT
CDR3 protein: CASSQDVVRNSPLHF

clone size: many
V gene: TRBV18
J gene: TRBJ1-1
D gene: NA
CDR3 DNA: TGTGCCAGCTCCCCTAGACAGAGACTTATGAACACTGAAGCTTTCTTT
CDR3 protein: CASSPRQRLMNTEAFF

clone size: few
V gene: TRBV6-1
J gene: TRBJ2-3
D gene: TRBD1
CDR3 DNA: TGTGCCAGCAGTTCCGTTCCGGGACAGACCACAGATACGCAGTATTTT
CDR3 protein: CASSSVPGQTTDTQYF

clone size: NA
V gene: TRBV5-5
J gene: TRBJ2-3
D gene: TRBD1
CDR3 DNA: TGTGCCAGCAGCTTAACCGGGACAGGGAAAATCAGTAGCACAGATACGCAGTATTTT
CDR3 protein: CASSLTGTGKISSTDTQYF

clone size: NA
V gene: TRBV24-1
J gene: TRBJ2-1
D gene: TRBD1
CDR3 DNA: TGTGCCACCAGTGCGACAGGGAACTACAATGAGCAGTTCTTC
CDR3 protein: CATSATGNYNEQFF

clone size: few
V gene: TRBV5-5
J gene: TRBJ1-5
D gene: NA
CDR3 DNA: TGTGCCAGCAGCCTGATGGGGGGGACCGATCAGCCCCAGCATTTT
CDR3 protein: CASSLMGGTDQPQHF

clone size: NA
V gene: TRBV9
J gene: TRBJ2-5
D gene: TRBD2
CDR3 DNA: TGTGCCAGCACGGACTTAGCGGGAGGAGAGACCCAGTACTTC
CDR3 protein: CASTDLAGGETQYF

clone size: few
V gene: TRBV25-1
J gene: TRBJ1-1
D gene: NA
CDR3 DNA: TGTGCCAGCAGCTCTTCTCGATGGAGTATGAACACTGAAGCTTTCTTT
CDR3 protein: CASSSSRWSMNTEAFF

clone size: NA
V gene: TRBV7-9
J gene: TRBJ2-7
D gene: TRBD2
CDR3 DNA: TGTGCCAGCAGCTTAATACACGGACTAGCTTCCGAGCAGTACTTC
CDR3 protein: CASSLIHGLASEQYF

clone size: NA
V gene: TRBV7-9
J gene: TRBJ2-1
D gene: TRBD2
CDR3 DNA: TGTGCCAGCAGCAGCCTAGCGGTCTACAATGAGCAGTTCTTC
CDR3 protein: CASSSLAVYNEQFF

clone size: once
V gene: TRBV6-2/TRBV6-3
J gene: TRBJ2-2
D gene: NA
CDR3 DNA: TGTGCCAGCACCGACCCATCTTTGGGGGCCGGGGAGCTGTTTTTT
CDR3 protein: CASTDPSLGAGELFF

clone size: NA
V gene: TRBV19
J gene: TRBJ1-5
D gene: NA
CDR3 DNA: TGTGCCAGTAGTGCGACAGGACTTAGCAATCAGCCCCAGCATTTT
CDR3 protein: CASSATGLSNQPQHF

clone size: few
V gene: TRBV15
J gene: TRBJ2-1
D gene: TRBD1
CDR3 DNA: TGTGCCACCAGCAGGGACAGGGGGCACCTCAATGAGCAGTTCTTC
CDR3 protein: CATSRDRGHLNEQFF

clone size: NA
V gene: TRBV6-1
J gene: TRBJ2-6
D gene: NA
CDR3 DNA: TGTGCCAGCAGTGAAAGTAGAACAGCTGGGGCCAACGTCCTGACTTTC
CDR3 protein: CASSESRTAGANVLTF

clone size: many
V gene: TRBV20-1
J gene: TRBJ2-1
D gene: NA
CDR3 DNA: TGCAGTGCTAGAGAGCTTCGCGCAAACAATGAGCAGTTCTTC
CDR3 protein: CSARELRANNEQFF

clone size: many
V gene: TRBV18
J gene: TRBJ2-2
D gene: NA
CDR3 DNA: TGTGCCAGCTCACCGACCCGGGGGCACACCGGGGAGCTGTTTTTT
CDR3 protein: CASSPTRGHTGELFF

clone size: NA
V gene: TRBV5-1
J gene: TRBJ2-2
D gene: NA
CDR3 DNA: TGCGCCAGCAGCCCCGGAGGTGTTAACACCGGGGAGCTGTTTTTT
CDR3 protein: CASSPGGVNTGELFF

clone size: few
V gene: TRBV20-1
J gene: TRBJ1-5
D gene: NA
CDR3 DNA: TGCAGTGCTCTGGATTTTGGTGGCAATCAGCCCCAGCATTTT
CDR3 protein: CSALDFGGNQPQHF

clone size: NA
V gene: TRBV24-1
J gene: TRBJ2-2
D gene: TRBD2
CDR3 DNA: TGTGCCACCGGCGGACTAGCGGGAGGGCCGGGGTCCACCGGGGAGCTGTTTTTT
CDR3 protein: CATGGLAGGPGSTGELFF

clone size: few
V gene: TRBV12-3/TRBV12-4
J gene: TRBJ2-4
D gene: NA
CDR3 DNA: TGTGCCAGCGGTACGGGATTACTAGCCAAAAACATTCAGTACTTC
CDR3 protein: CASGTGLLAKNIQYF

clone size: NA
V gene: TRBV4-1
J gene: TRBJ1-5
D gene: TRBD1
CDR3 DNA: TGCGCCAGCAGCCAAGTTGACAGGGCCCAGCCCCAGCATTTT
CDR3 protein: CASSQVDRAQPQHF

clone size: NA
V gene: TRBV7-9
J gene: TRBJ2-3
D gene: NA
CDR3 DNA: TGTGCCAGCAGCATCCCCGCGCGTCGCACAGATACGCAGTATTTT
CDR3 protein: CASSIPARRTDTQYF

clone size: few
V gene: TRBV29-1
J gene: TRBJ2-7
D gene: TRBD2
CDR3 DNA: TGCAGCGTTGAAGTTGTTAGCGGGAGTTCCTACGAGCAGTACTTC
CDR3 protein: CSVEVVSGSSYEQYF

clone size: many
V gene: TRBV11-3
J gene: TRBJ1-1
D gene: NA
CDR3 DNA: TGTGCCAGCAGCTTAGAACAGTACACTGAAGCTTTCTTT
CDR3 protein: CASSLEQYTEAFF

clone size: NA
V gene: TRBV11-2
J gene: TRBJ2-7
D gene: TRBD1
CDR3 DNA: TGTGCCAGCAGCCCTGGGACAGGGGATATCGAGCAGTACTTC
CDR3 protein: CASSPGTGDIEQYF

clone size: NA
V gene: TRBV6-5
J gene: TRBJ2-5
D gene: TRBD1
CDR3 DNA: TGTGCCAGCAGTTACAGACAGGGCTTGGGAGAGACCCAGTACTTC
CDR3 protein: CASSYRQGLGETQYF

clone size: many
V gene: TRBV2
J gene: TRBJ2-7
D gene: TRBD2
CDR3 DNA: TGTGCCAGCAGTGATGTAGCGGGATCCTACGAGCAGTACTTC
CDR3 protein: CASSDVAGSYEQYF

clone size: many
V gene: TRBV7-9
J gene: TRBJ2-5
D gene: NA
CDR3 DNA: TGTGCCAGCAGCAGGGACGGAGGGTTACAAGAGACCCAGTACTTC
CDR3 protein: CASSRDGGLQETQYF

clone size: many
V gene: TRBV20-1
J gene: TRBJ2-7
D gene: TRBD2
CDR3 DNA: TGCAGTGCTAGAAAACTTGGCGGGGGTACTTCCTACGAGCAGTACTTC
CDR3 protein: CSARKLGGGTSYEQYF

clone size: NA
V gene: TRBV27
J gene: TRBJ1-2
D gene: NA
CDR3 DNA: TGTGCCAGCAGTTTATCCATGACCTATGGCTACACCTTC
CDR3 protein: CASSLSMTYGYTF

clone size: NA
V gene: TRBV20-1
J gene: TRBJ1-6
D gene: NA
CDR3 DNA: TGCAGTGCTAGAGGTGGGAGCTCCTATAATTCACCCCTCCACTTT
CDR3 protein: CSARGGSSYNSPLHF

clone size: few
V gene: TRBV6-1
J gene: TRBJ2-2
D gene: TRBD1
CDR3 DNA: TGTGCGACCACCGGGACAGGAGACACCGGGGAGCTGTTTTTT
CDR3 protein: CATTGTGDTGELFF

clone size: NA
V gene: TRBV20-1
J gene: TRBJ2-1
D gene: TRBD2
CDR3 DNA: TGCAGTGCTTTGACCCCGCTAGCGGGAGGGACGCAGTTCTTC
CDR3 protein: CSALTPLAGGTQFF

clone size: NA
V gene: TRBV30
J gene: TRBJ2-1
D gene: TRBD2
CDR3 DNA: TGTGCCTGCGTCACTAGCGGGAGTTCTTATGAGCAGTTCTTC
CDR3 protein: CACVTSGSSYEQFF

clone size: NA
V gene: TRBV13
J gene: TRBJ2-1
D gene: TRBD2
CDR3 DNA: TGTGCCAGCAGCTTGCTCGGGACTAGCGGGAGCCATGAGCAGTTCTTC
CDR3 protein: CASSLLGTSGSHEQFF

clone size: NA
V gene: TRBV7-9
J gene: TRBJ2-3
D gene: NA
CDR3 DNA: TGTGCCAGCTCACCCCTCAAAGAGAAAACTAGCACAGATACGCAGTATTTT
CDR3 protein: CASSPLKEKTSTDTQYF

clone size: many
V gene: TRBV7-2
J gene: TRBJ2-7
D gene: TRBD1
CDR3 DNA: TGTGCCAGCAGCTTTGGGACAGGCTTCTACGAGCAGTACTTC
CDR3 protein: CASSFGTGFYEQYF

clone size: once
V gene: TRBV9
J gene: TRBJ2-7
D gene: TRBD1
CDR3 DNA: TGTGCCAGCAGCGCTTATACAGGGGGCGGCGACGAGCAGTACTTC
CDR3 protein: CASSAYTGGGDEQYF

clone size: many
V gene: TRBV7-3
J gene: TRBJ2-1
D gene: NA
CDR3 DNA: TGTGCCAGCAGCTTAAATCCCTACAATGAGCAGTTCTTC
CDR3 protein: CASSLNPYNEQFF

clone size: many
V gene: TRBV12-3/TRBV12-4
J gene: TRBJ2-5
D gene: TRBD1
CDR3 DNA: TGTGCCAGCAGTACAGGGGGAGAGACCCAGTACTTC
CDR3 protein: CASSTGGETQYF

clone size: many
V gene: TRBV11-2
J gene: TRBJ2-3
D gene: TRBD2
CDR3 DNA: TGTGCCAGCAGCTTATTAGAGGCGGGGGGCACAGATACGCAGTATTTT
CDR3 protein: CASSLLEAGGTDTQYF

clone size: few
V gene: TRBV27
J gene: TRBJ1-5
D gene: NA
CDR3 DNA: TGTGCCAGCAGTTTGTACAGGGACTGGCCCCAGCATTTT
CDR3 protein: CASSLYRDWPQHF

clone size: many
V gene: TRBV7-6
J gene: TRBJ2-3
D gene: NA
CDR3 DNA: TGTGCCAGCAGCCCCCTTATGAGCACAGATACGCAGTATTTT
CDR3 protein: CASSPLMSTDTQYF

clone size: NA
V gene: TRBV4-1
J gene: TRBJ2-7
D gene: TRBD1
CDR3 DNA: TGCGCCAGCAGCCCAGCCGGGACAGGGAGTTTATACGAGCAGTACTTC
CDR3 protein: CASSPAGTGSLYEQYF

clone size: many
V gene: TRBV3-1
J gene: TRBJ2-5
D gene: TRBD2
CDR3 DNA: TGTGCCAGCAGCCATGGGGGACTAGCGAGAGAGACCCAGTACTTC
CDR3 protein: CASSHGGLARETQYF

clone size: many
V gene: TRBV28
J gene: TRBJ2-1
D gene: NA
CDR3 DNA: TGTGCCAGCAGTCCTCTTAGGATACATGAGCAGTTCTTC
CDR3 protein: CASSPLRIHEQFF

clone size: NA
V gene: TRBV18
J gene: TRBJ1-1
D gene: NA
CDR3 DNA: TGTGCCAGCTCACCGGCGGGGGCCGCTGAAGCTTTCTTT
CDR3 protein: CASSPAGAAEAFF